This T cell receptor beta chain was sequenced in a study of blood T cells in healthy people across ages. Findings and limits, study-wide: The percentage of naive T cells correlated strongly with TCR beta diversity.

With regard to this clonotype: Its antigen is as yet unknown.

Sample-barcoded 5' priming and a J-beta primer mix drove a second PCR of about 6 to 12 cycles. Each cDNA molecule received a tag from a template-switch adaptor that had 12 random nucleotides. TCRdb processed the 5' RACE reads anew with MiXCR; each CDR3 protein has one entry. In the table there are hundreds of thousands of distinct CDR3 sequences, about 51% of which are singletons. The germline V gene encodes CDR1 SQVTM and CDR2 ANQGSEA. V was shortened by 4 bases and J by 1 base, with 4 bases between the two germline ends. CDR3 size: 11 residues. Healthy Russian Caucasian donors spanned ages about 6 to 100 years.

This receptor was identified in a woman of 80 years or more in good health. The chain links TRBV29-1 to TRBJ1-1; no definite D call. The material sequenced was blood. Here the CDR3 DNA reads TGCAGCGTTGTCCAGAACACTGAAGCTTTCTTT. Residues: CSVVQNTEAFF.